This T cell receptor (beta chain) was found in a study of blood T cell repertoires in COVID-19. Turning to the study itself: Sample material is recorded as cDNA or gDNA derived from T cells, B-cell-depleted T cells, or PBMCs.

The Seattle patients, enrolled during active infection, were followed longitudinally. Germline V gene sequence: CDR1 ENHRY, CDR2 SYGVKD. This CDR3 is 14 amino acids long. Losses at the gene ends were 11 bases for V and 3 bases for J; bases not matched to a gene: 5. Assay used: immunoSEQ multiplex PCR; TCRdb lists only in-frame clones, some missing. Of fewer than 300,000 clones in the sample, approximately 91% were seen once. The material sequenced was peripheral blood. V and J are TRBV10-3 and TRBJ2-2, with TRBD2 matching 11 bases. The clonotype was recovered from a woman aged 25-40 years with COVID-19, enrolled during active disease. The CDR3 DNA sequence: TGTGCCGCCGGGACTAGCGGCGACACCGGGGAGCTGTTTTTT. Its protein is CAAGTSGDTGELFF.